Sequencing of this T cell receptor beta chain was carried out in a study of a mutant IDH1 vaccine in newly diagnosed glioma. Turning to the study itself: Sex among treated patients split about 60% male, approximately 38% female; mean age was about 43 years. Whole-study results and caveats: Top-clonotype changes in peripheral T cells seemed unrelated to pseudoprogression. Immune responses arising from the vaccine appeared in approximately 93% of patients.

The time point denotes: baseline, week 1 (first vaccination visit). As to treatment: pre-vaccination baseline after standard-of-care therapy. Donor diagnoses consisted of new WHO grade 3 or 4 IDH1-mutant, ATRX-lost astrocytomas. Germline values: CDR1 KGHSH, CDR2 LQKENI. Deletions cut 6 bases from V and 2 bases from J, with 11 bases between. The CDR3 is 14 amino acids. Here immunoSEQ multiplex PCR was the method, and the copy in TCRdb shows in-frame clones only, minus some. The sample has roughly 70,000 clones, around 80% seen once. This clone was observed a few times. The antigen is undetermined. The chain combines TRBV18 with TRBJ1-5; TRBD1 might be the D (5 bases). The sample consisted of peripheral blood mononuclear cells (PBMCs), taken from a glioma patient treated with radiotherapy, temozolomide or both. The TCR originated in a woman aged 18-30 years with glioma. Some clones in this sample may be carry-over from other donors' samples. The CDR3 sequence: CASSSGRGNQPQHF. CDR3 nucleotide sequence: TGTGCCAGCTCCTCTGGCAGGGGCAATCAGCCCCAGCATTTT.